This entry lists 19 T cell receptor beta chains sequenced from one sample in a study of T cell clonotyping in hematopoietic cell transplantation. Measured with immunoSEQ multiplex PCR; TCRdb has only the in-frame clones, and not every one. The sample includes thousands of clones, around 89% of them seen just once. As for time point: recipient sample about 28 days before transplant, after cytoreduction. The source material was peripheral blood mononuclear cells, sampled before stem cell transplant. The receptors originated from a man in his 60s with acute myeloid leukemia. Some clones in this sample may be carry-over from other donors' samples.

The chain carries TRBV5-1 and TRBJ2-5; D remains unclear. V lost 5 bases, J lost 4 bases, and 15 bases lay in between. The CDR3 consists of 14 residues. Germline V gene data show CDR1 as SGHRS and CDR2 as YFSETQ. CDR3 in DNA: TGCGCCAGCAGTACAGCAGGTCTAGGAGAGACCCAGTACTTC. It encodes CASSTAGLGETQYF. The full variable domain, rest sourced from reference TRBV5-1 and TRBJ2-5, is KAGVTQTPRYLIKTRGQQVTLSCSPISGHRSVSWYQQTPGQGLQFLFEYFSETQRNKGNFPGRFSGRQFSNSRSEMNVSTLELGDSALYLCASSTAGLGETQYFGPGTRLLVL.

V gene TRBV10-3 combines with J gene TRBJ2-7; TRBD2 is a possible D gene (5 bases). Per the germline V gene, CDR1 is ENHRY and CDR2 is SYGVKD. V gave up 6 bases and J gave up 2 bases, with 11 bases separating them. This CDR3 is built from 13 residues. CDR3 protein: CAISSGYTYEQYF. The CDR3 region has the DNA TGTGCCATCAGCTCGGGATATACCTACGAGCAGTACTTC.

The J gene is TRBJ2-1, the V gene TRBV14; 8 bases map to TRBD1. The length of the CDR3 is 18 residues. The germline V gene has CDR1 SGHDN and CDR2 FVKESK. The ends lost 0 bases at V and 7 bases at J; junction bases unmatched: 14. CDR3 coding DNA: TGTGCCAGCAGCCAAGATTTCAGGGCGTGGACAGGGACGAATGAGCAGTTCTTC. It specifies CASSQDFRAWTGTNEQFF.

This sequence joins TRBV6-5 and TRBJ2-7; possible D gene TRBD2, 5 bases. This CDR3 is built from 15 residues. CDR1 is MNHEY and CDR2 is SVGAGI in the germline V gene. Trimming cost V 5 bases and J 0 bases, with 14 bases left between them. Here the CDR3 reads CASSILGGGSYEQYF. CDR3 DNA: TGTGCCAGCAGTATTCTAGGCGGAGGCTCCTACGAGCAGTACTTC.

This chain connects TRBV28 to TRBJ1-2; 7 nucleotides agree with TRBD1. The CDR3 is 15 residues long. Trimming took 6 bases from V and 5 from J; bases not matched to a gene: 12. The V gene's germline CDR1 is MDHEN and CDR2 SYDVKM. CDR3 sequence reads: CASSLRQGGGYGYTF. The DNA of the CDR3 is TGTGCCAGCAGCCTTAGACAAGGGGGCGGGTATGGCTACACCTTC.

This sequence joins TRBV11-3 and TRBJ2-2; 7 bases align to TRBD1. The germline gives CDR1 SGHNT, CDR2 YENEEA. CDR3 length equals 15 residues. Germline trimming cut 3 bases from V and 1 base from J; bases unmatched to any gene: 2. CDR3 amino acids: CASSFRQGNTGELFF. The CDR3 nucleotides are TGTGCCAGCAGCTTCAGACAGGGGAACACCGGGGAGCTGTTTTTT.

V gene TRBV7-3 combines with J gene TRBJ2-3, with 7 positions matching TRBD2. The CDR3 is made up of 14 amino acids. V was pared by 6 bases and J by 1 base, with 4 bases of the junction left unmatched. The germline CDR1 and CDR2 sequences are SGHTA and FQGTGA. In nucleotides, the CDR3 is TGTGCCAGCAGTTCGGCGGGGGGCACAGATACGCAGTATTTT. It codes for CASSSAGGTDTQYF.

This clone has more than one count but fewer than ten. The rearrangement joins TRBV5-1 to TRBJ1-6; D possibly corresponds to TRBD1 (5 bases). V was shortened by 0 bases and J by 7 bases, with 11 bases between the two germline ends. CDR1 SGHRS and CDR2 YFSETQ come from the germline V gene. This CDR3 comprises 15 residues. The CDR3 sequence is CASSLGTGGNSPLHF. The CDR3 region has the DNA TGCGCCAGCAGCTTGGGCACAGGCGGGAATTCACCCCTCCACTTT.

The genes are TRBV28 and TRBJ2-1; D may correspond to TRBD1 or TRBD2 (5 bases each). Trimming took off 4 bases at V and 6 bases at J, with 13 bases between the two ends. This CDR3 comprises 14 residues. The germline gives CDR1 MDHEN, CDR2 SYDVKM. CDR3 loop: CASSWGSTGNEQFF. The DNA for the CDR3 is TGTGCCAGCAGTTGGGGGTCCACTGGCAATGAGCAGTTCTTC.

The chain employs TRBV5-5 and TRBJ1-2, with unresolved D. The germline V gene encodes CDR1 SGHKS and CDR2 YYEKEE (reference sequence). This CDR3 region has 16 residues. Trimming removed 0 bases from V and 0 bases from J, with 12 bases in between. CDR3 in DNA: TGTGCCAGCAGCTTGGTGGTAGGAATCCCTAACTATGGCTACACCTTC. As protein: CASSLVVGIPNYGYTF.

The chain has TRBV2 and TRBJ1-6; tentatively, D is TRBD1 (5 bases). Trimming took 6 bases from V and 3 from J, leaving 21 bases between them. Germline V gene lookup returns CDR1 SNHLY and CDR2 FYNNEI. The CDR3 runs 18 residues. CDR3 nucleotide sequence: TGTGCCAGCAGGGGCAAACGGGACGTTATCGACTATAATTCACCCCTCCACTTT. Translated: CASRGKRDVIDYNSPLHF.

This CDR3 reads CASSPSRPSQRGAGGETQYF. The CDR3 bases are TGTGCCAGCAGCCCAAGCCGCCCAAGCCAGCGGGGGGCGGGGGGGGAGACCCAGTACTTC. The rearrangement joins TRBV4-2 to TRBJ2-5; 9 bases match TRBD2. Losses at the gene ends were 4 bases for V and 5 bases for J; bases not matched to a gene: 23. Germline CDR1 and CDR2: LGHNA and YNFKEQ. The CDR3 has 20 residues.

This rearrangement joins TRBV7-2 to TRBJ1-2; 7 nucleotides line up with TRBD1. With 1 base clipped from V and 4 bases from J, the junction kept 6 bases outside the gene matches. The length of the CDR3 is 15 residues. Germline V lookup: CDR1 SGHTA, CDR2 FQGNSA. The CDR3 region has the DNA TGTGCCAGCAGCTTAGAGTACAGGGGCCTCTATGGCTACACCTTC. Encoded protein: CASSLEYRGLYGYTF.

This chain links TRBV29-1 with TRBJ1-4; the match to TRBD1 covers 7 bases. The trim removed 7 bases at V and 8 bases at J, leaving 13 bases unmatched. CDR3 size: 14 residues. Germline V CDR1 and CDR2: SQVTM, ANQGSEA. The DNA of the CDR3 is TGCAGCGCCACAATAGGGGGCGCGGAGGAAAAACTGTTTTTT. Translated: CSATIGGAEEKLFF.

The chain recombines TRBV5-1 with TRBJ1-1, with D possibly TRBD1 on 6 matching bases. The germline gives CDR1 SGHRS, CDR2 YFSETQ. The V end was cut by 0 bases, the J end by 1 base, with 13 bases between. The CDR3 consists of 16 residues. The CDR3 region is CASSLVYRESNTEAFF. In nucleotides, the CDR3 is TGCGCCAGCAGCTTGGTCTACAGGGAATCGAACACTGAAGCTTTCTTT.

On this clone: Its ends do not fully match the called genes, so a read error is possible. This sequence joins TRBV29-1 and TRBJ1-1, with TRBD1 matching 10 bases. Germline V lookup: CDR1 SQVTM, CDR2 ANQGSEA. CDR3 length: 13 amino acids. CDR3 in DNA: TGCAGCTATATGGGACAGGGGAACTCTGAAGCTTTCTTT. Translated: CSYMGQGNSEAFF.

V usage is TRBV19 and J usage is TRBJ2-7; 12 nucleotides agree with TRBD2. Germline trimming cut 3 bases from V and 6 bases from J; bases unmatched to any gene: 3. Germline V gene sequence: CDR1 LNHDA, CDR2 SQIVND (reference sequence). This CDR3 has 14 amino acids. The CDR3 reads CASSIQLAGGEQYF. CDR3 nucleotide sequence: TGTGCCAGTAGTATTCAACTAGCGGGGGGCGAGCAGTACTTC.

V gene TRBV28 combines with J gene TRBJ1-5; D remains unclear. The CDR3 loop spans 15 amino acids. Trimming removed 2 bases from V and 0 bases from J, with 8 bases in between. The germline V gene encodes CDR1 MDHEN and CDR2 SYDVKM. In DNA form, the CDR3 reads TGTGCCAGCAGTTTAGGGGTCGGTAGCAATCAGCCCCAGCATTTT. Encoded protein: CASSLGVGSNQPQHF.

The chain uses TRBV30 and TRBJ2-7; D might be TRBD2 (7 bases). From germline, CDR1 is GTSNPN and CDR2 SVGIG (reference sequence). The CDR3 is 14 amino acids. V was cut by 4 bases and J by 2 bases, with 15 bases left in between. DNA for the CDR3: TGTGCCTGGACTCTAGGAGGGGGGGCCTACGAGCAGTACTTC. Translating it yields CAWTLGGGAYEQYF.